This T cell receptor beta chain is drawn from a study of blood T cell repertoires in COVID-19. Germline loops: CDR1 MDHEN, CDR2 SYDVKM. The length of the CDR3 is 21 residues. Trimming took off 4 bases at V and 4 bases at J, with 32 bases between the two ends. TCRdb's copy holds only in-frame clones and misses some; the assay was immunoSEQ multiplex PCR. In the table there are fewer than 80,000 clones, approximately 92% of which are singletons. This clonotype was sampled from a human donor in a cohort sampled during active COVID-19. The sequenced sample was peripheral blood. This chain links TRBV28 with TRBJ1-5, with D possibly being TRBD1 (6 bases). The CDR3 here is CASSSNDVGMHPGHSNQPQHF. In DNA, the CDR3 is TGTGCCAGCAGTTCAAACGATGTGGGGATGCATCCGGGACACAGTAATCAGCCCCAGCATTTT.